Below are 22 T cell receptor beta chains sequenced from a single sample in a study of vaccination and CD4 T cells after COVID-19. Researchers used the Oncomine TCR Beta short-read assay to sequence DNA from cultured CD4+ T cells. TCRdb re-derived calls from the PCR reads in MiXCR, one entry per CDR3 protein. Of some 6,900 distinct CDR3 sequences listed, less than 20% are singletons. Antigens for these TCRs are unknown. Treatment specified: roughly nine-day PBMC culture with coronavirus spike peptide pools or control peptides (ViraFEST assay). Sample: CD4+ T cells from blood, cultured in vitro. The source of these receptors is a human donor who had recovered from COVID-19.

Judged by abundance, this clonotype is medium-sized. The chain combines TRBV21-1 with TRBJ1-5. TRBV21-1 is classified as a pseudogene. The length of the CDR3 is 17 residues. The CDR3 reads CASMSPTGEVVNQPQHF. The CDR3 nucleotides are TGTGCCAGCATGTCTCCCACGGGGGAGGTCGTAAACCAGCCCCAGCATTTT.

This clonotype was found a few times. The rearrangement uses TRBV18 and TRBJ2-3; D call uncertain. CDR1 is KGHSH and CDR2 is LQKENI in the germline V gene. This CDR3 contains 16 residues. Trimming took 2 bases from V and 0 from J, leaving 12 bases between them. The DNA of the CDR3 is TGTGCCAGCTCACCAGGGTCCGGAACTAGCACAGATACGCAGTATTTT. This encodes CASSPGSGTSTDTQYF.

This clonotype turned up a few times. This rearrangement joins TRBV7-2 to TRBJ1-2; 7 nucleotides agree with TRBD1. CDR1 and CDR2 from the germline V gene are SGHTA and FQGNSA. The CDR3 runs to 14 residues. V gave up 1 base and J gave up 4 bases; unmatched junction bases: 3. The CDR3 coding sequence is TGTGCCAGCAGCTTAGGGACAGGCCCCTATGGCTACACCTTC. Encoded protein: CASSLGTGPYGYTF.

This chain uses TRBV30 with TRBJ1-2; D may be TRBD1 (6 bases). The CDR3 length is 13 residues. V lost 5 bases to trimming and J lost 4 bases, with 14 bases between them. The germline gives CDR1 GTSNPN, CDR2 SVGIG (reference sequence). The CDR3 loop is CAWDSRGGYGYTF. The DNA for the CDR3 is TGTGCCTGGGATTCCCGAGGGGGCTATGGCTACACCTTC.

There are a few counts of this clonotype. V usage is TRBV20-1 and J usage is TRBJ2-1; 8 bases agree with TRBD2. The V and J ends lost 6 bases and 7 bases, in that order; junction bases with no gene match: 11. The CDR3 totals 14 residues. CDR1 is DFQATT, CDR2 SNEGSKA, per germline (reference sequence). The CDR3, as DNA: TGCAGTGCCCACCAAGCGGGAGTTGAAAATGAGCAGTTCTTC. This codes for CSAHQAGVENEQFF.

The rearrangement uses TRBV2 and TRBJ2-1; D is uncertain. Trimming shortened V by 3 bases and J by 9 bases, and 12 bases separated the two germline ends. CDR3 length: 13 residues. Germline loops: CDR1 SNHLY, CDR2 FYNNEI. The CDR3 protein is CASSDRVRSEQFF. Written as DNA, the CDR3 is TGTGCCAGCAGTGATAGGGTGCGATCTGAGCAGTTCTTC.

This clonotype has just a few counts. J is TRBJ2-1 and V is TRBV7-6; a weak D match, TRBD1 (6 bases). The CDR3 runs 14 residues. V was pared by 5 bases and J by 5 bases, with 13 bases between. Germline V gene lookup returns CDR1 SGHVS and CDR2 FNYEAQ. CDR3 DNA: TGTGCCAGCAGCCGTACAGGGACGCACAATGAGCAGTTCTTC. It codes for CASSRTGTHNEQFF.

The chain recombines TRBV19 with TRBJ1-3; D gene unclear. The V gene's germline CDR1 is LNHDA and CDR2 SQIVND (reference sequence). There are 16 residues in the CDR3. Trimming took off 1 base at V and 0 bases at J, with 10 bases between the two ends. CDR3: CASSIGEAYSGNTIYF. The CDR3 DNA follows: TGTGCCAGTAGTATAGGGGAGGCCTACTCTGGAAACACCATATATTTT.

The chain joins TRBV20-1 to TRBJ2-1; possible D gene TRBD2, 5 bases. In germline, CDR1 is DFQATT, CDR2 SNEGSKA (reference sequence). V gave up 6 bases and J gave up 4 bases, with 19 bases separating them. CDR3 length equals 15 residues. The DNA of the CDR3 is TGCAGTGCCCTAAAACTAGACTTCCGATACAATGAGCAGTTCTTC. Its protein is CSALKLDFRYNEQFF.

V gene TRBV11-2 combines with J gene TRBJ2-1, with D maybe TRBD2 (6 bases). In germline, CDR1 is SGHAT, CDR2 FQNNGV. V was clipped by 4 bases and J by 0 bases, with 13 bases between them. The CDR3 length is 16 residues. CDR3: CASSSLAVSSYNEQFF. Here the CDR3 DNA reads TGTGCCAGCAGCTCCTTAGCGGTAAGCTCCTACAATGAGCAGTTCTTC.

The rearrangement uses TRBV10-3 and TRBJ2-7; TRBD1 aligns across 7 bases. Trimming removed 6 bases from V and 3 bases from J; junction bases left unmatched: 2. Germline-derived CDR1 and CDR2 are ENHRY and SYGVKD. This CDR3 spans 12 amino acids. In DNA, the CDR3 is TGTGCCATCAGGGCAGGGGGCTACGAGCAGTACTTC. Amino acid sequence: CAIRAGGYEQYF.

Worth noting for this clonotype: This may arise from a read error, as a much more abundant clone is one base away. The J gene is TRBJ2-2, the V gene TRBV27, with a weak D call TRBD1 (6 bases). The CDR3 length is 14 residues. Germline V gene sequence: CDR1 MNHEY, CDR2 SMNVEV (reference sequence). The V and J ends lost 8 bases and 3 bases respectively, with 13 bases between them. The CDR3 is CASEWDTYTGELFF. Written as DNA, the CDR3 is TGTGCCAGCGAATGGGACACCTACACCGGGGAGCTGTTTTTT.

This clonotype was seen more than once but under ten times. The rearrangement links TRBV30 to TRBJ1-2; D not certain. The germline CDR1 and CDR2 sequences are GTSNPN and SVGIG (reference sequence). The CDR3 spans 11 residues. The V gene lost 3 bases and the J gene lost 8 bases, with 10 bases spanning the gap. CDR3 sequence: CAWSGGSGYTF. The CDR3 nucleotides read TGTGCCTGGAGCGGTGGGTCGGGCTACACCTTC.

This clonotype was detected a few times. At one end the junction does not follow the germline gene, possibly because of a read error. This sequence joins TRBV7-7 and TRBJ1-3, with 7 bases aligning to TRBD1. The CDR3 length is 15 residues. CDR1 and CDR2 from the germline V gene are SSHAT and FNYEAQ (reference sequence). In DNA, the CDR3 is TGTGCTAGCAGCTTAGGGTCGGGACAGGGAAACACCATATATTTT. Translating gives CASSLGSGQGNTIYF.

This clonotype was found a few times. Here the CDR3 DNA reads TGCGCCAGCAGCCCTCCCCCTGGAAATAATTCACCCCTCCACTTT. Translated, it gives CASSPPPGNNSPLHF. This chain joins TRBV4-1 and TRBJ1-6; no definite D call. Germline V gene lookup returns CDR1 MGHRA and CDR2 YSYEKL. The CDR3 extends over 15 amino acids. Trimming took 4 bases from V and 5 from J, leaving 12 bases between them.

This clonotype has a handful of counts. V and J are TRBV30 and TRBJ2-7, with a possible D match to TRBD2 (6 bases). Trimming pared 5 bases from V and 4 bases from J, leaving 9 bases between. Germline CDR1 and CDR2: GTSNPN and SVGIG (reference sequence). The CDR3 runs 11 residues. The CDR3 reads CAWRREYEQYF. The CDR3 DNA sequence: TGTGCCTGGCGGAGGGAGTACGAGCAGTACTTC.

This clonotype came up a few times. CDR3 nucleotides: TGTGCCAGCAGGGGCTGGGTCGGAGCTGAAGCTTTCTTT. Protein sequence: CASRGWVGAEAFF. The chain employs TRBV25-1 and TRBJ1-1, with D unclear. V lost 6 bases and J lost 6, with 14 bases in between. The CDR3 is made up of 13 amino acids. Germline V CDR1 and CDR2: MGHDK, SYGVNS.

There are a few counts of this clonotype. J is TRBJ2-7 and V is TRBV6-1, with D possibly being TRBD2 (5 bases). Trimming pared 5 bases from V and 2 bases from J, leaving 13 bases between. In germline, CDR1 is MNHNS, CDR2 SASEGT. The CDR3 length is 14 residues. CDR3: CASSRTAGTYEQYF. The CDR3 nucleotides are TGTGCCAGCAGTCGGACGGCGGGCACCTACGAGCAGTACTTC.

V usage is TRBV19 and J usage is TRBJ1-1; TRBD1 might be the D (5 bases). The V gene's germline CDR1 is LNHDA and CDR2 SQIVND (reference sequence). The CDR3 consists of 13 residues. Trimming pared 6 bases from V and 1 base from J, leaving 9 bases between. The CDR3 loop reads CASSDTGNTEAFF. CDR3 bases: TGTGCCAGTAGCGATACAGGGAACACTGAAGCTTTCTTT.

This clonotype was detected a few times. The rearrangement uses TRBV5-1 and TRBJ1-2; no reliable D call. This CDR3 comprises 16 residues. CDR1 SGHRS and CDR2 YFSETQ come from the germline V gene. The V end lost 4 bases, the J end lost 2 bases, and 18 bases lay between the germline ends. In DNA, the CDR3 is TGCGCCAGCAGCCCTGGAATTGGGCAGGACAACTATGGCTACACCTTC. Protein: CASSPGIGQDNYGYTF.

By share, this clonotype ranks as medium-sized. The gene calls are TRBV20-1 and TRBJ1-5, with a tentative D call TRBD1 (5 bases). Germline V gene data show CDR1 as DFQATT and CDR2 as SNEGSKA (reference sequence). Trimming pared 3 bases from V and 1 base from J, leaving 10 bases between. The CDR3 totals 14 residues. The CDR3 bases are TGCAGTGCTAGTAGAGGGGAAAGCAATCAGCCCCAGCATTTT. Residues: CSASRGESNQPQHF.

The table lists this clonotype with a few counts. This sequence joins TRBV18 and TRBJ1-1, with D perhaps TRBD1 (5 bases). Per the germline V gene, CDR1 is KGHSH and CDR2 is LQKENI. The V and J ends lost 6 bases and 4 bases respectively, with 15 bases between them. This CDR3 comprises 14 residues. Here the CDR3 DNA reads TGTGCCAGCTCCCAAGGACAAAGGGGCACTGAAGCTTTCTTT. As protein: CASSQGQRGTEAFF.